Listed below are T cell receptor beta chains from one sample, sequenced in a study of low-dose radiotherapy and immunotherapy resistance in tumors. MiXCR, applied by TCRdb to the reads, yields one record per CDR3 protein. The repertoire holds under 75,000 distinct CDR3 sequences, with less than 30% as singletons. The sample consisted of PBMCs, taken after low-dose radiotherapy plus immunotherapy. The receptor source for this set is a male donor with prostate cancer. CDR3s include the opening cysteine and the closing phenylalanine or tryptophan. A D gene is named only where the DNA matches it firmly. The size of a clone is reported for some rows only, either as once, few or many, or as a class for expanded clones.

>many|TRBD1|TRBJ1-2|TRBV10-3
CAIRDTGGATGYTF
TGTGCCATCAGAGACACAGGGGGCGCGACCGGCTACACCTTC
>-|-|TRBJ1-1|TRBV19
CASRKKTTEAFF
TGTGCCAGTAGGAAAAAGACCACTGAAGCTTTCTTT
>many|-|TRBJ1-1|TRBV10-3
CATGGAQDTEAFF
TGTGCCACCGGGGGGGCCCAGGACACTGAAGCTTTCTTT
>-|TRBD1|TRBJ2-7|TRBV6-6
CASRETGVSYEQYF
TGTGCCAGCAGAGAGACAGGGGTTTCCTACGAGCAGTACTTC
>many|TRBD2|TRBJ2-7|TRBV20-1
CSARKTSGGTTRSYEQYF
TGCAGTGCTAGAAAGACTAGCGGAGGGACTACGAGGTCCTACGAGCAGTACTTC
>few|TRBD1|TRBJ2-3|TRBV5-3
CASSLYATGGTDTQYF
TGTGCCAGCAGCTTGTATGCGACAGGGGGCACAGATACGCAGTATTTT
>many|TRBD1|TRBJ1-1|TRBV20-1
CSAPPGGRVTEAFF
TGCAGTGCTCCCCCAGGGGGGAGGGTCACTGAAGCTTTCTTT
>many|TRBD1|TRBJ2-3|TRBV5-1
CASSLYRGDTQYF
TGCGCCAGCAGCTTATACAGGGGAGATACGCAGTATTTT
>-|TRBD2|TRBJ2-5|TRBV5-1
CASSQEIAGRANEQYF
TGCGCCAGCAGCCAAGAGATAGCGGGCCGGGCAAATGAGCAGTACTTC
>many|TRBD1|TRBJ2-1|TRBV5-1
CASSFDRGGIDEQFF
TGCGCCAGCAGCTTTGACAGGGGGGGAATCGATGAGCAGTTCTTC
>many|-|TRBJ1-5|TRBV30
CAWSQGTSDQPQHF
TGTGCCTGGAGTCAGGGGACCTCCGATCAGCCCCAGCATTTT
>many|-|TRBJ1-1|TRBV6-2/TRBV6-3
CASSSPPGGTEAFF
TGTGCCAGCAGTTCTCCCCCCGGAGGCACTGAAGCTTTCTTT
>many|-|TRBJ1-1|TRBV19
CASSRDRNTEAFF
TGTGCCAGTAGTCGTGACAGGAACACTGAAGCTTTCTTT
>many|TRBD2|TRBJ2-5|TRBV15
CATSSGLAGGQETQYF
TGTGCCACCAGCAGTGGACTAGCGGGGGGCCAAGAGACCCAGTACTTC
>-|-|TRBJ2-2|TRBV5-1
CASSFTGTGAGELFFF
-
>many|-|TRBJ2-5|TRBV6-2/TRBV6-3
CASSDRVGETQYF
TGTGCCAGCAGTGACAGAGTCGGAGAGACCCAGTACTTC
>-|-|TRBJ2-2|TRBV7-3
CASSLTPSEANTGELFF
TGTGCCAGCAGCTTAACCCCGTCGGAGGCGAACACCGGGGAGCTGTTTTTT
>many|-|TRBJ2-5|TRBV12-3/TRBV12-4
CASSFMYQETQYF
TGTGCCAGCAGTTTTATGTACCAAGAGACCCAGTACTTC
>many|-|TRBJ2-1|TRBV7-2
CASSLDSDGYNEQFF
TGTGCCAGCAGCTTAGACTCCGACGGTTACAATGAGCAGTTCTTC
>-|-|TRBJ1-1|TRBV5-3
CASSLTLSTEAFF
TGTGCCAGCAGCCTGACCCTCAGCACTGAAGCTTTCTTT
>many|-|TRBJ2-1|TRBV3-1
CASSQDILTYNEQFF
TGTGCCAGCAGCCAAGACATATTAACCTACAATGAGCAGTTCTTC
>-|TRBD1|TRBJ1-5|TRBV19
CASSAGTGGNQPQHF
TGTGCCAGTAGTGCGGGGACAGGGGGAAATCAGCCCCAGCATTTT
>many|-|TRBJ2-1|TRBV30
CAWSEGRGEQFF
TGTGCCTGGAGCGAGGGGCGGGGTGAGCAGTTCTTC
>many|-|TRBJ2-1|TRBV29-1
CSVRTGSSSYNEQFF
TGCAGCGTGCGAACAGGGAGCAGCTCCTACAATGAGCAGTTCTTC
>many|TRBD2|TRBJ2-5|TRBV6-2/TRBV6-3
CASSRGLIQRGAETQYF
TGTGCCAGCAGTCGCGGACTTATCCAGCGGGGAGCGGAGACCCAGTACTTC
>many|-|TRBJ2-3|TRBV7-2
CASRPQGSNSYTDTQYF
TGTGCCAGCAGGCCCCAGGGCTCTAACAGCTACACAGATACGCAGTATTTT
>few|-|TRBJ1-1|TRBV12-3/TRBV12-4
CASSFSGANTEAFF
TGTGCCAGCAGTTTTTCCGGGGCGAACACTGAAGCTTTCTTT
>-|TRBD1|TRBJ2-5|TRBV9
CASSVMDRKETQYF
TGTGCCAGCAGCGTCATGGACAGGAAAGAGACCCAGTACTTC
>many|-|TRBJ2-7|TRBV30
CAWTREPVGAEQYF
TGTGCCTGGACCCGGGAGCCCGTCGGCGCCGAGCAGTACTTC
>-|-|TRBJ2-2|TRBV5-5
CASRTGAAAFTGELFF
TGTGCCAGCAGGACCGGGGCAGCCGCATTCACCGGGGAGCTGTTTTTT
>many|-|TRBJ1-1|TRBV30
CAWSTLGTASTEAFF
TGTGCCTGGAGCACTTTAGGGACGGCGAGCACTGAAGCTTTCTTT
>few|-|TRBJ1-6|TRBV23-1
CASSQSTARGNSPLHF
TGCGCCAGCAGTCAATCAACAGCCCGGGGGAATTCACCCCTCCACTTT
>many|-|TRBJ2-5|TRBV20-1
CSARGLDQETQYF
TGCAGTGCTAGGGGCCTAGACCAAGAGACCCAGTACTTC